The 9 T cell receptor beta chains presented below share a single source sample, sequenced in a study of T cell repertoires in cytomegalovirus infection. TCRdb redid the calling of the reads with MiXCR, one entry per CDR3 protein. Of fewer than 200,000 distinct CDR3 sequences listed, roughly 19% are singletons. Sequenced material: PBMCs. The receptor set was obtained from a human donor in good health (CMV status not recorded). Some clones in this sample may be carry-over from other donors' samples.

This clonotype was recorded a few times. The V call is TRBV11-2, the J call TRBJ2-5, with D perhaps TRBD1 (6 bases). V lost 3 bases to trimming and J lost 5 bases, with 16 bases between them. The CDR3 runs to 15 residues. Germline CDR1 and CDR2: SGHAT and FQNNGV. The CDR3: CASSFVGQIRETQYF. Here the CDR3 DNA reads TGTGCCAGCAGCTTCGTTGGACAGATCAGGGAGACCCAGTACTTC.

The chain has TRBV20-1 and TRBJ1-1; TRBD1 matches at 9 bases. V was clipped by 6 bases and J by 3 bases; unmatched bases: 8. The V gene's germline CDR1 is DFQATT and CDR2 SNEGSKA (reference sequence). CDR3 length: 14 residues. The CDR3 nucleotides are TGCAGTGCGCCGGACAGGGGAAGGCACACTGAAGCTTTCTTT. It codes for CSAPDRGRHTEAFF.

Remarks on this clonotype: The CDR3 does not close with the conserved phenylalanine or tryptophan, likely indicating a read error. The DNA is left out, because the CDR3 cannot be placed on it with certainty; the CDR3 is given as TCRdb lists it. The V and J genes are TRBV29-1 and TRBJ2-3. Germline V lookup: CDR1 SQVTM, CDR2 ANQGSEA. With termini counted, the CDR3 has 13 amino acids. The CDR3 region is CSVEDLRSFGTQY.

J is TRBJ1-3 and V is TRBV11-2, with D maybe TRBD1 (6 bases). The CDR3 extends over 15 amino acids. The ends were cut back, 1 base at V and 8 bases at J, with 15 bases in the middle. Germline CDR1 reads SGHAT; CDR2 reads FQNNGV. CDR3 in amino acids: CASSLVVGRTDTIYF. In nucleotides, the CDR3 is TGTGCCAGCAGCTTAGTTGTCGGCCGGACAGACACCATATATTTT.

Ten or more counts support this clonotype. The CDR3: CASSSEGGGSFYNEQFF. The CDR3 DNA follows: TGTGCCAGCAGCTCCGAGGGGGGGGGCAGCTTCTACAATGAGCAGTTCTTC. The chain couples TRBV7-3 to TRBJ2-1; D may be TRBD2 (7 bases). V was shortened by 4 bases and J by 3 bases, with 19 bases between the two germline ends. Germline V CDR1 and CDR2: SGHTA, FQGTGA. The CDR3 is made up of 17 amino acids.

The V and J genes are TRBV6-2 or TRBV6-3 and TRBJ2-1; 9 bases match TRBD2. The length of the CDR3 is 15 residues. V lost 2 bases to trimming and J lost 2 bases; unmatched junction nucleotides: 1. Germline V gene lookup returns CDR1 MNHEY and CDR2 SVGEGT. The CDR3 DNA reads as TGTGCCAGCAGTTACCGGACTAGCGCCTACAATGAGCAGTTCTTC. This codes for CASSYRTSAYNEQFF.

This clonotype was seen only a few times. This chain links TRBV29-1 with TRBJ1-1; possibly TRBD1 for D (5 bases). V dropped 2 bases and J dropped 5 bases, with 12 bases sitting between them. The CDR3 covers 13 residues. Per germline, CDR1 SQVTM and CDR2 ANQGSEA. Written as DNA, the CDR3 is TGCAGCGTTGAACTGCCAGGGAAGACTGAAGCTTTCTTT. This translates into CSVELPGKTEAFF. Using reference TRBV29-1 and TRBJ1-1 for the parts outside the CDR3, the full variable domain is SAVISQKPSRDICQRGTSLTIQCQVDSQVTMMFWYRQQPGQSLTLIATANQGSEATYESGFVIDKFPISRPNLTFSTLTVSNMSPEDSSIYLCSVELPGKTEAFFGQGTRLTVV.

V usage is TRBV5-8 and J usage is TRBJ2-2; a possible D gene is TRBD1 (5 bases). The CDR3 has 16 residues. Germline assignment: CDR1 SGHTS and CDR2 YDEGEE. V was trimmed by 4 bases and J by 3 bases, leaving 16 bases between them. The CDR3 loop is CASSRLGLQDTGELFF. The CDR3 DNA reads TGTGCCAGCAGCAGGCTGGGCTTACAGGACACCGGGGAGCTGTTTTTT.

The V gene is TRBV19, the J gene TRBJ1-2; D possibly corresponds to TRBD1 (6 bases). There are 12 residues in the CDR3. V was cut by 5 bases and J by 7 bases, with 11 bases left in between. Germline V CDR1 and CDR2: LNHDA, SQIVND (reference sequence). CDR3 sequence: CASSSRGGGYTF. CDR3 DNA: TGTGCCAGTAGTTCCAGGGGAGGTGGCTACACCTTC.